The 5 T cell receptor beta chains below come from one sample, sequenced in a study of neoadjuvant anti-PD-1 for oral cavity cancer. The protocol was immunoSEQ multiplex PCR, while the TCRdb copy is restricted to in-frame clones and leaves out a portion. The sample has tens of thousands of clones, approximately 82% seen once; the top ten hold 3% to 4%. Sequencing used PBMCs, obtained before nivolumab (anti-PD-1) treatment. All receptors come from a person aged 35-79 years with oral cavity squamous cell carcinoma.

The chain couples TRBV30 to TRBJ2-1; unclear D gene. CDR1 is GTSNPN and CDR2 is SVGIG in the germline V gene (reference sequence). V lost 4 bases to trimming and J lost 6 bases, with 16 bases between them. The CDR3 sequence is 14 residues long. CDR3: CAWTLGLGGNEQFF. The CDR3 nucleotides are TGTGCCTGGACTTTAGGGTTAGGTGGCAATGAGCAGTTCTTC.

This clone was counted once. The junction does not match germline at one end; this may be a read error. The genes are TRBV6-6 and TRBJ2-7; D gene ambiguous. Germline V lookup: CDR1 MNHNY, CDR2 SVGAGI (reference sequence). The CDR3 loop spans 11 amino acids. The CDR3 protein is CASSYSGEVAF. DNA of the CDR3: TGTGCCAGCAGTTACTCGGGTGAGGTCGCGTTC.

The rearrangement links TRBV6-5 to TRBJ2-6; D unclear. CDR3 length: 15 amino acids. Trimming shortened V by 3 bases and J by 2 bases, and 8 bases separated the two germline ends. The germline V gene has CDR1 MNHEY and CDR2 SVGAGI. The CDR3 loop reads CASSYRTPGANVLTF. The CDR3 DNA follows: TGTGCCAGCAGTTATAGGACCCCTGGGGCCAACGTCCTGACTTTC.

V usage is TRBV7-8 and J usage is TRBJ2-7, with D possibly TRBD2 on 6 matching bases. Germline V lookup: CDR1 SGHVS, CDR2 FQNEAQ. Trimming pared 1 base from V and 7 bases from J, leaving 14 bases between. This CDR3 contains 14 residues. CDR3 coding DNA: TGTGCCAGCAGCTTAGACAGTCTAGCGAGGGAGCAGTACTTC. It specifies CASSLDSLAREQYF.

This clone came up once. V gene TRBV27 combines with J gene TRBJ2-2; 9 positions agree with TRBD1. Per the germline V gene, CDR1 is MNHEY and CDR2 is SMNVEV (reference sequence). This CDR3 region has 16 residues. V shed 2 bases and J 6 bases; nucleotides not matched to a gene: 7. The CDR3 here is CASSLKGQGRAGELFF. The CDR3 DNA follows: TGTGCCAGCAGTTTAAAGGGACAGGGCCGCGCCGGGGAGCTGTTTTTT.